Each of the 4 T cell receptor beta chains below was sequenced from the same sample in a study of CD8+ T cells in alopecia areata. It was cDNA, reverse transcribed from extracted RNA, that served as the sequencing template. Profiling relied on immunoSEQ multiplex PCR, and the TCRdb table lists in-frame clones only, not all of them. Observed in the sample are some 18,000 clones, none of them singletons. After pooling, cutaneous lymph node cells were sorted with CD4, CD8alpha, NKG2D, NKG2ACE and other markers. The sequenced sample consisted of CD8+ T cells sorted from a lymph node. These receptors were obtained from a C3H/HeJ mouse with alopecia areata. The mouse strain carries the MHC haplotype H2-k.

This clone was observed a handful of times. Here the gene names and germline are mouse. The DNA ends 4 residues before the CDR3 does, and the rest of the CDR3 is filled in from the germline J gene. V and J are TRBV13-3 and TRBJ1-1; 9 bases map to TRBD1. Germline V gene data show CDR1 as NNHDY and CDR2 as SYVADS. The J segment lost 1 base and the V segment lost 4 bases, leaving 2 bases of the junction unmatched. CDR3 length: 14 amino acids. The part of the CDR3 DNA that was read is TGTGCCAGCAGTCGACAGGGGGGAAACACA. Residues: CASSRQGGNT. The complete CDR3 protein is CASSRQGGNTEVFF.

This clone is categorized as medium-sized (0.01 to 0.1%). TCRdb's protein does not match the DNA translation at residue 10; the protein provided is translated from the DNA. Gene names denote mouse genes. The sequence runs out 3 residues before the end of the CDR3; the remainder is reconstructed from the germline J gene. V and J are TRBV31 and TRBJ1-3; D remains unclear. CDR1 is GKSSPN, CDR2 SITVG, per germline. V shed 6 bases and J shed 0 bases, with 9 bases lying between them. The CDR3 loop spans 13 amino acids. The CDR3 region is CACPKNSGNTLYF. CDR3 bases read: TGTGCCTGCCCCAAAAATTCTGGAAATACG.

This clone has only a few counts. Gene names and germline refer to mouse. With the read ending 4 residues before the CDR3 end, the germline J gene is used to fill in that end. The J gene is TRBJ2-7, the V gene TRBV5; D perhaps matches TRBD2 (6 bases). The CDR3 extends over 14 amino acids. Germline assignment: CDR1 LGHNA and CDR2 YNLKQL (reference sequence). V was shortened by 1 base and J by 3 bases, with 10 bases between the two germline ends. CDR3 loop: CASSQGWGLYEQYF. The covered CDR3 bases are TGTGCCAGCAGCCAAGGCTGGGGCCTCTAT.

As to this clone: The genes are named according to mouse. The sequence runs out 4 residues before the end of the CDR3; the remainder is reconstructed from the germline J gene. The V gene is TRBV13-2, the J gene TRBJ2-4; D gene ambiguous. The CDR3 is 13 residues long. Trimming shortened V by 2 bases and J by 2 bases, and 6 bases separated the two germline ends. The germline gives CDR1 NNHNN, CDR2 SYGAGS (reference sequence). CDR3 sequence reads: CASGEGLQNTLYF. The covered CDR3 bases are TGTGCCAGCGGTGAGGGTCTTCAAAAC.